The clone carrying this T cell receptor beta chain was counted many times. Its cognate antigen is unknown. The donors, healthy Caucasians from Russia, were aged roughly 6 to 90. Alongside a J-beta primer mix, a sample-barcoded 5' primer served in a second PCR lasting about 7 to 12 cycles. Every cDNA molecule carried a tag from a template-switch adaptor bearing 12 random nucleotides. A single record per CDR3 protein comes from TCRdb applying MiXCR to the 5' RACE reads. Of about 670,000 distinct CDR3 sequences in the sample, about 43% were seen once. The data were taken from a study of blood T cells in healthy people across ages. General study points: Higher diversity and more naive CD4+ cells were features of long-lived donors, compared to aged donors. Considered underestimates were the diversity estimates obtained from one million T cells.

Trimming left V 6 bases short and J 1 base short, with 13 bases between. The germline gives CDR1 SQVTM, CDR2 ANQGSEA. The CDR3 covers 13 residues. Sequencing was carried out using blood. This rearrangement joins TRBV29-1 to TRBJ2-7; weak D call: TRBD2 (5 bases). The TCR was taken from a man aged 80 or over in good health. The DNA of the CDR3 is TGCAGCGTAGCACAGAAGCGGTCCTACGAGCAGTACTTC. Translating it yields CSVAQKRSYEQYF.